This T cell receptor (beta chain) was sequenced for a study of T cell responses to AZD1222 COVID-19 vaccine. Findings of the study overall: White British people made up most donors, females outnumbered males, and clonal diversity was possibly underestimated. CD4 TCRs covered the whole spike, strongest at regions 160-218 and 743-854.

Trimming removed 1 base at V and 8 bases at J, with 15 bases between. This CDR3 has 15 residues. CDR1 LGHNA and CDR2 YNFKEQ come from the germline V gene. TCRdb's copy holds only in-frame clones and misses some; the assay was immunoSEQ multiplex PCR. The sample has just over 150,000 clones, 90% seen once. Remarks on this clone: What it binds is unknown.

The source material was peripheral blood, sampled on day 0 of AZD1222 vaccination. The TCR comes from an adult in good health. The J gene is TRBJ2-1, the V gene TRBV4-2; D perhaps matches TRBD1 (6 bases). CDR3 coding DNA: TGTGCCAGCAGCCAAGTCACGGGGACATCCGATGAGCAGTTCTTC. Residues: CASSQVTGTSDEQFF.